One and the same sample provided the 8 T cell receptor beta chains below, sequenced in a study of response to subunit inactivated influenza vaccine. TCRdb re-derived calls from the RT-PCR reads in MiXCR, one entry per CDR3 protein. The profile shows about half a million distinct CDR3 sequences, about 8% of them singletons. The sequencing here drew on PBMCs from blood, taken approximately 25 months after vaccination. The receptor source for this set is a man aged 50-75 years who received an inactivated influenza vaccine.

V and J are TRBV7-2 and TRBJ2-6; TRBD2 matches at 8 bases. Germline V gene data show CDR1 as SGHTA and CDR2 as FQGNSA. The V and J ends lost 3 bases and 3 bases, in that order; junction bases with no gene match: 7. The CDR3 has 17 residues. The CDR3 region has the DNA TGTGCCAGCAGCTTTATTACGGGAGGGTTTGGGGCCAACGTCCTGACTTTC. This sequence encodes CASSFITGGFGANVLTF.

This chain links TRBV7-9 with TRBJ1-5; D is ambiguous. The V gene lost 7 bases and the J gene lost 2 bases, with 9 bases spanning the gap. The CDR3 length is 13 residues. The germline V gene encodes CDR1 SEHNR and CDR2 FQNEAQ (reference sequence). The CDR3 sequence: CASTGDGNQPQHF. In nucleotides, the CDR3 is TGTGCCAGCACGGGTGATGGCAATCAGCCCCAGCATTTT.

This clonotype appeared many times. This chain joins TRBV7-2 and TRBJ2-3, with a tentative D call TRBD2 (5 bases). V was shortened by 5 bases and J by 4 bases, with 19 bases between the two germline ends. Germline CDR1 SGHTA, CDR2 FQGNSA. This CDR3 spans 16 amino acids. The CDR3 loop is CASSLKTTRGPDTQYF. CDR3 coding DNA: TGTGCCAGCAGCCTTAAGACTACCAGAGGTCCAGATACGCAGTATTTT. The full variable domain, rest sourced from reference TRBV7-2 and TRBJ2-3, is GAGVSQSPSNKVTEKGKDVELRCDPISGHTALYWYRQSLGQGLEFLIYFQGNSAPDKSGLPSDRFSAERTGGSVSTLTIQRTQQEDSAVYLCASSLKTTRGPDTQYFGPGTRLTVL.

This clonotype turned up a few times. This sequence joins TRBV28 and TRBJ1-2; D not certain. CDR1 is MDHEN and CDR2 is SYDVKM in the germline V gene. This CDR3 contains 11 residues. Trimming left V 10 bases short and J 7 bases short, with 13 bases between. In DNA, the CDR3 is TGTGCCACCTCCACGCGAAGTGGCTACACCTTC. Translated, it gives CATSTRSGYTF.

This clonotype was seen a single time. V is TRBV5-1 and J is TRBJ2-5; D might be TRBD2 (6 bases). Germline V gene lookup returns CDR1 SGHRS and CDR2 YFSETQ. V was shortened by 4 bases and J by 1 base, with 11 bases between the two germline ends. There are 14 residues in the CDR3. The CDR3 DNA reads TGCGCCAGCAGCCCCGGAGGGTCCCAAGAGACCCAGTACTTC. As protein: CASSPGGSQETQYF.

This clonotype has at least ten counts. This chain joins TRBV29-1 and TRBJ2-1; 8 bases are shared with TRBD1. The CDR3 covers 15 residues. Germline CDR1 SQVTM, CDR2 ANQGSEA. V was pared by 3 bases and J by 2 bases, with 6 bases of the junction left unmatched. The CDR3 DNA follows: TGCAGCGTTGATTTGGACAGGGAAGCCTACAATGAGCAGTTCTTC. It translates to CSVDLDREAYNEQFF.

Remarks on this clonotype: A read error may explain this, as a much larger clone is one base away. The CDR3 carries no conserved terminal phenylalanine or tryptophan, so it likely arises from a read error. The J gene is TRBJ2-1, the V gene TRBV12-3 or TRBV12-4, with D possibly being TRBD2 (6 bases). The CDR3 spans 16 residues. V lost 6 bases to trimming and J lost 3 bases, with 18 bases between them. The CDR3 reads CASSPPLGAGYNEQFS. As DNA, the CDR3 is TGTGCCAGCAGCCCCCCTCTTGGAGCGGGCTACAATGAGCAGTTCTCC.

This clonotype was detected ten times or more. The gene calls are TRBV4-2 and TRBJ2-7; D unresolved. This CDR3 has 15 residues. Germline values: CDR1 LGHNA, CDR2 YNFKEQ. The V end was cut by 0 bases, the J end by 5 bases, with 14 bases between. The CDR3 DNA follows: TGTGCCAGCAGCCAAGATCCTTCCCGAGTCGACGAGCAGTACTTC. Translating gives CASSQDPSRVDEQYF.